This T cell receptor (beta chain) comes out of a study of tumor T cells in aggressive B-cell lymphoma. The method was immunoSEQ multiplex PCR; TCRdb's version includes in-frame clones alone and lacks a portion of them. This sample has 9,000 or so clones; 70% to 90% occur once, and the top ten carry 3.4%. The sequence was obtained from an adult with diffuse large B cell lymphoma. The material sequenced was tumor tissue.

The CDR3 coding sequence is TGCAGCGATACGGAGGCCGGGACCCAGTACTTC. Translation: CSDTEAGTQYF. The chain couples TRBV29-1 to TRBJ2-5, with D possibly being TRBD2 (5 bases). Looked up from germline, CDR1 is SQVTM and CDR2 is ANQGSEA. V was shortened by 7 bases and J by 7 bases, with 13 bases between the two germline ends. This CDR3 spans 11 amino acids.